The 5 T cell receptor beta chains below were found in one sample sequenced in a study of blood T cell repertoires in COVID-19. The protocol was immunoSEQ multiplex PCR, while the TCRdb copy is restricted to in-frame clones and leaves out a portion. Of roughly 200,000 clones in the sample, around 92% were seen once. The sample was PBMCs or T cells enriched from blood (not recorded which). These receptors were collected from a woman aged 25-40 years with acute COVID-19.

This clone was observed a handful of times. Other DNA sequences in this sample translate to the same CDR3. The rearrangement uses TRBV7-8 and TRBJ1-5; D is possibly TRBD1 (6 bases). From germline, CDR1 is SGHVS and CDR2 FQNEAQ. The CDR3 has 14 residues. V was shortened by 3 bases and J by 3 bases, with 9 bases between the two germline ends. The CDR3 DNA sequence: TGTGCCAGCAGCTTCAACAGGGTCAATCAGCCCCAGCATTTT. Protein: CASSFNRVNQPQHF.

The genes are TRBV4-1 and TRBJ2-7; the match to TRBD2 covers 9 bases. The trim removed 4 bases at V and 4 bases at J, leaving 11 bases unmatched. Looked up from germline, CDR1 is MGHRA and CDR2 is YSYEKL. CDR3 length: 16 residues. In DNA, the CDR3 is TGCGCCAGCAGCCCTGGACTAGCGAGAGGGAGGTACGAGCAGTACTTC. As protein: CASSPGLARGRYEQYF.

This clone was seen repeatedly, ten times or more. V and J are TRBV12-3 or TRBV12-4 and TRBJ1-1; 8 nucleotides match TRBD1. The trim removed 5 bases at V and 10 bases at J, leaving 9 bases unmatched. The CDR3 is 13 residues long. The CDR3 nucleotides are TGTGCCAGCAGTCACGGACAGGGTCTGCGAGCTTTCTTT. Its translation: CASSHGQGLRAFF.

V usage is TRBV6-6 and J usage is TRBJ1-2, with 8 nucleotides matching TRBD1. The trim removed 4 bases at V and 4 bases at J, leaving 8 bases unmatched. Germline CDR1 MNHNY, CDR2 SVGAGI (reference sequence). The CDR3 sequence is 15 residues long. CDR3 in DNA: TGTGCCAGCAGTTCCTGGACAGGGCTAGCCTATGGCTACACCTTC. Residues: CASSSWTGLAYGYTF.

The V call is TRBV2, the J call TRBJ1-5; perhaps TRBD1 as D (5 bases). This CDR3 comprises 13 residues. Trimming took 8 bases from V and 5 from J, leaving 13 bases between them. The V gene's germline CDR1 is SNHLY and CDR2 FYNNEI. CDR3 sequence: CASGQGMYQPQHF. DNA of the CDR3: TGTGCCAGCGGGCAGGGTATGTATCAGCCCCAGCATTTT.